The subject of this entry is one T cell receptor (beta chain). Antigen: not known. The time point: new active TB diagnosis, blood taken before or within 7 days of starting treatment. The data derive from a study of T cells in tuberculosis. This CDR3 spans 15 amino acids. Germline assignment: CDR1 MNHNY and CDR2 SVGAGI (reference sequence). The germline V and J ends were trimmed by 2 bases and 0 bases, with 8 bases remaining between them. Points from the study as a whole: Active tuberculosis cases were adults; controls were adolescents. A GMM-specific repertoire classifier reached 80% to 90% accuracy, AUROC approximately 0.9.

Assay used: immunoSEQ multiplex PCR; TCRdb lists only in-frame clones, some missing. The data show tens of thousands of clones, about 90% seen once. The chain links TRBV6-6 to TRBJ1-3; D is unresolved. This material consisted of PBMCs, taken at tuberculosis diagnosis. The TCR comes from an adult with tuberculosis. The CDR3 loop is CASSYPMSSGNTIYF. Here the CDR3 DNA reads TGTGCCAGCAGTTACCCGATGAGCTCTGGAAACACCATATATTTT.